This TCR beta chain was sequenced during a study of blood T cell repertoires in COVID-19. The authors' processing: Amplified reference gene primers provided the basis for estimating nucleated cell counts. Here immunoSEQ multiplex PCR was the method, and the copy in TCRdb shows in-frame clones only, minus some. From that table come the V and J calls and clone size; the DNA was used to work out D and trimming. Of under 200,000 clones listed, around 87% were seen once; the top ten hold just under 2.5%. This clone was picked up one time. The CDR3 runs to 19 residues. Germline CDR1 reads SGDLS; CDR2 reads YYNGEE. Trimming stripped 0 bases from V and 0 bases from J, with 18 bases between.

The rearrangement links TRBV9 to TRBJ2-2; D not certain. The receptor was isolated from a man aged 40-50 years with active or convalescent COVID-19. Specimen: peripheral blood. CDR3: CASSVGLDSQKTNTGELFF. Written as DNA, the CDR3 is TGTGCCAGCAGCGTAGGGCTAGATTCCCAAAAAACGAACACCGGGGAGCTGTTTTTT.